Each of the 4 T cell receptor beta chains below was sequenced from the same sample in a study of cytomegalovirus exposure and HLA in healthy donors. It was with 60 Vbeta and 13 Jbeta primers that the PCR ran. TCRdb's table, derived via immunoSEQ multiplex PCR, lists solely in-frame clones and lacks some. The sample has 150,000 to 200,000 clones, 77% seen once. The sequencing sample was made of PBMCs. The source is a woman aged 40 to 50 in good health and CMV-seropositive.

The rearrangement links TRBV10-2 to TRBJ2-1; TRBD2 aligns across 10 bases. CDR3 size: 14 residues. V dropped 5 bases and J dropped 9; count of bases not matched to a gene: 7. CDR1 is WSHSY, CDR2 SAAADI, per germline. CDR3 in DNA: TGCGCCAGCAGTCGGTCTAGCGGGAGTGCTGAGCAGTTCTTC. It yields the protein CASSRSSGSAEQFF.

The rearrangement uses TRBV18 and TRBJ1-1; no clear D gene. Germline CDR1 reads KGHSH; CDR2 reads LQKENI. The CDR3 has 14 amino acids. V shed 3 bases and J shed 6 bases, with 14 bases lying between them. The CDR3 loop is CASSPPETRSEAFF. DNA for the CDR3: TGTGCCAGCTCACCCCCCGAGACACGATCTGAAGCTTTCTTT.

The chain has TRBV7-2 and TRBJ2-1; D possibly corresponds to TRBD1 (6 bases). V gave up 1 base and J gave up 7 bases, with 17 bases separating them. Germline V CDR1 and CDR2: SGHTA, FQGNSA. The CDR3 length is 16 residues. The chain's CDR3 is CASSLVRGPQGNEQFF. In DNA, the CDR3 is TGTGCCAGCAGCTTAGTCCGGGGCCCTCAGGGGAATGAGCAGTTCTTC.

J is TRBJ1-2 and V is TRBV28, with unresolved D. CDR3 size: 13 residues. Trimming cost V 7 bases and J 3 bases, with 12 bases left between them. Germline CDR1 reads MDHEN; CDR2 reads SYDVKM. The CDR3 DNA sequence: TGTGCCAGCAACGACGGACTGGACTATGGCTACACCTTC. Its translation is CASNDGLDYGYTF.